Listed below are T cell receptor beta chains from one sample, sequenced in a study of T cells in narcolepsy. Measured with immunoSEQ multiplex PCR; TCRdb has only the in-frame clones, and not every one. The sample lists around 1,700 clones, around 25% occurring once. No cognate antigen is known for these TCRs. Sequenced material: cultured CD4+ T cells from cerebrospinal fluid. These receptors were obtained from a human donor with narcolepsy. Both conserved end residues are trimmed from each CDR3. Each record gives: V gene, J gene, CDR3 protein.

>TRBV30|TRBJ2-7
AWRDRGQWIREQY
>TRBV19|TRBJ2-3
ASRPQGDTDTQY
>TRBV7-1|TRBJ2-1
ASSLVGNEQF
>TRBV11-2|TRBJ1-1
ASRLPGGRTEAF
>TRBV9|TRBJ1-2
ASRVEGVHYGYT
>TRBV5-4|TRBJ1-1
ASSLGVPNTEAF
>TRBV5-1|TRBJ1-2
ARAGGGGYT
>TRBV2|TRBJ2-7
ASGTDAYEQY
>TRBV20-1|TRBJ2-5
SGGFQETQY
>TRBV2|TRBJ2-7
ASGQTTGAAYEQY
>TRBV2|TRBJ2-3
ASSVGGSTDTQY
>TRBV7-9|TRBJ2-3
ASRRGAGTDTQY
>TRBV7-3|TRBJ2-2
ASRSTGSPGELF
>TRBV5-4|TRBJ1-4
ASSFRTGGGEKLF
>TRBV6-5|TRBJ1-1
ASRESPGLYLEAF
>TRBV6-9|TRBJ2-3
ASSYGRGTDTQY
>TRBV14|TRBJ2-6
ASSWTRGSGANVLT
>TRBV14|TRBJ2-1
ASSQDWPYNEQF
>TRBV7-9|TRBJ1-1
ASSLPDSYTEAF
>TRBV5-3|TRBJ1-1
ASTPSSLMNTEAF